This paragraph covers one T cell receptor beta chain sequence. No antigen is known for it. Per the germline V gene, CDR1 is LNHNV and CDR2 is YYDKDF (reference sequence). The CDR3 runs 15 residues. V was trimmed by 1 base and J by 7 bases, leaving 14 bases between them. Profiled with immunoSEQ multiplex PCR; TCRdb holds only in-frame clones, not every one. The sample has 90,000 to 100,000 clones; around 95% are singletons. The data belong to a study of OX40 agonist ivuxolimab in advanced cancers. Study observations and caveats: The study found among the lowest clonal expansion in partial responders at 0.1-3.0 mg/kg.

The starting material was CD4+ or CD8+ T cells sorted from blood, obtained in a trial of the OX40 agonist ivuxolimab. This receptor was obtained from an adult with an advanced solid tumor such as melanoma, head and neck, liver or kidney cancer. The chain links TRBV15 to TRBJ2-1; no clear D. CDR3 loop: CATSRVPVVGNEQFF. CDR3 sequence (DNA): TGTGCCACCAGCAGAGTACCGGTGGTGGGGAATGAGCAGTTCTTC.